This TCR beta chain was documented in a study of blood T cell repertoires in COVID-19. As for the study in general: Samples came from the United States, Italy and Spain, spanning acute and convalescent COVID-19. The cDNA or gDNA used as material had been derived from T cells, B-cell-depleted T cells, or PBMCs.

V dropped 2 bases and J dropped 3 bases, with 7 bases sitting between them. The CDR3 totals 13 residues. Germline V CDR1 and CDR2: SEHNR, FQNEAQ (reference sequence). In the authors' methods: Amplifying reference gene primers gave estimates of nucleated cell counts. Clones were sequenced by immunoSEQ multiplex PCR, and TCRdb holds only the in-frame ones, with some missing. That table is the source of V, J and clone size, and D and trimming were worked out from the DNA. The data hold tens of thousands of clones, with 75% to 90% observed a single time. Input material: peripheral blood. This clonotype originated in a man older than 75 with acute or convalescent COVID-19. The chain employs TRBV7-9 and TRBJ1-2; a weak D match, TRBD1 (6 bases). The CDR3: CASSLSGDYGYTF. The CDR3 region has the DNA TGTGCCAGCAGCTTATCAGGGGACTATGGCTACACCTTC.